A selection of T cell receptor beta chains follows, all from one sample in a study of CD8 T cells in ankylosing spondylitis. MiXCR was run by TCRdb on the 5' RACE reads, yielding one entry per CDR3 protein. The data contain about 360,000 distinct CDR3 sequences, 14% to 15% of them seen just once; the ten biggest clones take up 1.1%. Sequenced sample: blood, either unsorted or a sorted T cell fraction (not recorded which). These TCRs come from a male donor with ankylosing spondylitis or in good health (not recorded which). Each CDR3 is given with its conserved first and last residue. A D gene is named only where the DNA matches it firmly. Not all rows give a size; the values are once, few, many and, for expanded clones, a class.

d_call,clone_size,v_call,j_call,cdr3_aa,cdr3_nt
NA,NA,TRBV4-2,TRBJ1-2,CASSRESSNYGYTF,TGTGCCAGCAGCCGGGAGAGTTCTAACTATGGCTACACCTTC
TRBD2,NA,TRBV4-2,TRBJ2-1,CASSQGLAGGNEQFF,TGTGCCAGCAGCCAAGGACTAGCGGGCGGCAATGAGCAGTTCTTC
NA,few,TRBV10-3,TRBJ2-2,CAISPPRAGGNTGELFF,TGTGCCATCAGTCCCCCCCGGGCAGGAGGTAACACCGGGGAGCTGTTTTTT
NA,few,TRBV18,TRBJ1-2,CASSLTEIYGYTF,TGTGCCAGCTCACTTACAGAGATCTATGGCTACACCTTC
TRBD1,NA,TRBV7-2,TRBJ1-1,CASSPTGGFMNTEAFF,TGTGCCAGCAGCCCTACAGGGGGGTTCATGAACACTGAAGCTTTCTTT
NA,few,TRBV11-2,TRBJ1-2,CASSLDTVQGKNYGYTF,TGTGCCAGCAGCTTAGATACGGTGCAGGGGAAAAACTATGGCTACACCTTC
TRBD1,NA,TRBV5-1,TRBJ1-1,CASSINQGDTEAFF,TGCGCCAGCAGCATAAACCAGGGGGACACTGAAGCTTTCTTT
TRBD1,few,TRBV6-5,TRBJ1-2,CASSYLGQAGPLNYTF,TGTGCCAGCAGTTACCTCGGACAGGCGGGTCCTTTGAACTACACCTTC
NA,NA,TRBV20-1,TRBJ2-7,CSARVYYEQYF,TGCAGTGCTAGGGTGTACTACGAGCAGTACTTC
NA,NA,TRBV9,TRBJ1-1,CASSVSALNTEAFF,TGTGCCAGCAGCGTAAGCGCTTTGAACACTGAAGCTTTCTTT
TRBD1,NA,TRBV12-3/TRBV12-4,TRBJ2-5,CASSSLQGAETQYF,TGTGCCAGCAGTTCCTTACAGGGGGCTGAGACCCAGTACTTC
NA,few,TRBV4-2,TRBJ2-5,CASSLLPGTVQETQYF,TGTGCCAGCAGCCTGCTACCCGGGACTGTACAAGAGACCCAGTACTTC
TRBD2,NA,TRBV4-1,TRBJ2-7,CASSPMGLADLYEQYF,TGCGCCAGCAGCCCTATGGGACTAGCGGACCTCTACGAGCAGTACTTC
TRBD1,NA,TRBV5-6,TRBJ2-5,CASSLGWGQGQETQYF,TGTGCCAGCAGCCTGGGATGGGGACAGGGGCAAGAGACCCAGTACTTC
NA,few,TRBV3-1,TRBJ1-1,CASSQTGRRTEAFF,TGTGCCAGCAGCCAAACAGGTCGGAGGACTGAAGCTTTCTTT
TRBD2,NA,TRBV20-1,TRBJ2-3,CSARGASGSTDTQYF,TGCAGTGCTAGAGGAGCTAGCGGTAGCACAGATACGCAGTATTTT
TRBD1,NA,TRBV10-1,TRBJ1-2,CANPTGGNCYGYTF,TGCGCCAACCCAACAGGGGGCAATTGCTATGGCTACACCTTC
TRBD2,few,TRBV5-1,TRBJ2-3,CASSSTSGPDTQYF,TGCGCCAGCAGCTCGACTAGCGGCCCAGATACGCAGTATTTT
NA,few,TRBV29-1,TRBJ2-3,CSVDKPGPEGTDTQYF,TGCAGCGTCGATAAACCGGGCCCCGAAGGCACAGATACGCAGTATTTT
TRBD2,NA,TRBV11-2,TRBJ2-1,CASSLGASGSVKFF,TGTGCCAGCAGCTTAGGGGCTAGCGGGAGTGTAAAGTTCTTC
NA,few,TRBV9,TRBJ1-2,CASSPGRGDYGYTF,TGTGCCAGCAGCCCTGGACGGGGAGACTATGGCTACACCTTC
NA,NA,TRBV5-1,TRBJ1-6,CASSLLGDRDSPLHF,TGCGCCAGCAGCTTGCTTGGGGATCGGGATTCACCCCTCCACTTT
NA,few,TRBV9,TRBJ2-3,CASSVGGGSSTDTQYF,TGTGCCAGCAGCGTAGGGGGCGGATCTAGCACAGATACGCAGTATTTT
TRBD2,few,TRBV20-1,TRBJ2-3,CSAQGLAGNTDTQYF,TGCAGTGCTCAAGGACTAGCGGGAAACACAGATACGCAGTATTTT